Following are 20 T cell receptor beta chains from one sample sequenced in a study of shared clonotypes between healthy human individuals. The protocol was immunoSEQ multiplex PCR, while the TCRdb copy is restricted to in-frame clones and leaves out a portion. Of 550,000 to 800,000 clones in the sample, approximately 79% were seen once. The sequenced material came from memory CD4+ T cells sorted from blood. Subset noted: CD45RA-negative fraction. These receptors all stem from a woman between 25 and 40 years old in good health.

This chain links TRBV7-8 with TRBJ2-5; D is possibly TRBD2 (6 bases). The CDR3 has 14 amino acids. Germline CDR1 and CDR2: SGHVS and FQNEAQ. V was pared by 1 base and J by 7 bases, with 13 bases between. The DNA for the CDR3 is TGTGCCAGCAGCTTAGGACGATACGGGGGGACCCAGTACTTC. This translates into CASSLGRYGGTQYF. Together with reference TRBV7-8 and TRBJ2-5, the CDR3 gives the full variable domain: GAGVSQSPRYKVAKRGQDVALRCDPISGHVSLFWYQQALGQGPEFLTYFQNEAQLDKSGLPSDRFFAERPEGSVSTLKIQRTQQEDSAVYLCASSLGRYGGTQYFGPGTRLLVL.

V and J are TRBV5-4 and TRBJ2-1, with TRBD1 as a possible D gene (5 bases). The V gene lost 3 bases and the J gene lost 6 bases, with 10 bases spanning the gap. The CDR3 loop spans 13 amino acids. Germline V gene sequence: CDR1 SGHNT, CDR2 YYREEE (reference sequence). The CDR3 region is CASSSQAFNEQFF. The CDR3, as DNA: TGTGCCAGCAGCTCACAGGCTTTCAATGAGCAGTTCTTC.

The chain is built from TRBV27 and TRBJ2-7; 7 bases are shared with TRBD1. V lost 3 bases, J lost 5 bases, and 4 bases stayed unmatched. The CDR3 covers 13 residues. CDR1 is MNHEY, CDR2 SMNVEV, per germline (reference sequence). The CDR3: CASSFQTGDEQYF. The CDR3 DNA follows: TGTGCCAGCAGTTTCCAAACAGGGGACGAGCAGTACTTC.

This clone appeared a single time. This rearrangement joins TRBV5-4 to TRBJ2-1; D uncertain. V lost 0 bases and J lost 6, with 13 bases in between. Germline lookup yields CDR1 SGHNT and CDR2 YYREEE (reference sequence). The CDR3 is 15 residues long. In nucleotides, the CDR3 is TGTGCCAGCAGCTTGGTGGCTAGATGGTCCAATGAGCAGTTCTTC. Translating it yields CASSLVARWSNEQFF. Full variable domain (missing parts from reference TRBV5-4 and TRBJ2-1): ETGVTQSPTHLIKTRGQQVTLRCSSQSGHNTVSWYQQALGQGPQFIFQYYREEENGRGNFPPRFSGLQFPNYSSELNVNALELDDSALYLCASSLVARWSNEQFFGPGTRLTVL.

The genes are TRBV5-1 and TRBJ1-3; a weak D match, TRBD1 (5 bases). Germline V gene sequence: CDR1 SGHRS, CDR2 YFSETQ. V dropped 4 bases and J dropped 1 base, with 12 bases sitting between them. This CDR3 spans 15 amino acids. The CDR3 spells CASSRNAGSGNTIYF. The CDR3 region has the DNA TGCGCCAGCAGCAGGAACGCAGGGTCTGGAAACACCATATATTTT.

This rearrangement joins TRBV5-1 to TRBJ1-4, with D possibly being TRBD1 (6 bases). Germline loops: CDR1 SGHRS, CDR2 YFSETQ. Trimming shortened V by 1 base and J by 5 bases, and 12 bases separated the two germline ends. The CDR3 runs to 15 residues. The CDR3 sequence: CASSLTDRLNEKLFF. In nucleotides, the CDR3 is TGCGCCAGCAGCTTGACAGACAGGCTAAATGAAAAACTGTTTTTT. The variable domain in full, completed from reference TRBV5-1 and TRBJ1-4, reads KAGVTQTPRYLIKTRGQQVTLSCSPISGHRSVSWYQQTPGQGLQFLFEYFSETQRNKGNFPGRFSGRQFSNSRSEMNVSTLELGDSALYLCASSLTDRLNEKLFFGSGTQLSVL.

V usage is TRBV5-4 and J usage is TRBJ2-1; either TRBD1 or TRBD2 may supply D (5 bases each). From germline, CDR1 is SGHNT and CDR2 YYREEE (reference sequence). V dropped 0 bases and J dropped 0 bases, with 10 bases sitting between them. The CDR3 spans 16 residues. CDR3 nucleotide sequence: TGTGCCAGCAGCTTGGGGGGGTCGAGCTCCTACAATGAGCAGTTCTTC. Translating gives CASSLGGSSSYNEQFF.

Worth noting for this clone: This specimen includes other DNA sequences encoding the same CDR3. The CDR3 DNA follows: TGTGCCAGCAGTTTGGCGGGCTACGAGCAGTACTTC. This encodes CASSLAGYEQYF. V usage is TRBV28 and J usage is TRBJ2-7; D possibly corresponds to TRBD2 (5 bases). V gave up 3 bases and J gave up 3 bases, with 6 bases separating them. Germline loops: CDR1 MDHEN, CDR2 SYDVKM. The CDR3 contains 12 residues.

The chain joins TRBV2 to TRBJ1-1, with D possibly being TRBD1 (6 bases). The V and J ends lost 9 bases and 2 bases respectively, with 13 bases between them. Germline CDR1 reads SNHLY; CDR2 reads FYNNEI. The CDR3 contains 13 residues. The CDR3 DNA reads TGTGCCAGAGATACGGGGGCTAACACTGAAGCTTTCTTT. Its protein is CARDTGANTEAFF.

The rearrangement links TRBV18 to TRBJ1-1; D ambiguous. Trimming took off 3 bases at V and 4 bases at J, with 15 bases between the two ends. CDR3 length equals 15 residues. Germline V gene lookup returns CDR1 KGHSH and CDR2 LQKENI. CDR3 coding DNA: TGTGCCAGCTCACCGGGCCCTGGAGGGATCACTGAAGCTTTCTTT. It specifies CASSPGPGGITEAFF.

This CDR3 reads CASSAGQGASGANVLTF. The CDR3 region has the DNA TGTGCCAGCAGCGCGGGACAGGGGGCGTCTGGGGCCAACGTCCTGACTTTC. The gene calls are TRBV4-2 and TRBJ2-6; 12 bases agree with TRBD1. The junction had 3 bases not matched to a gene; V was cut back by 5 bases and J by 1 base. Germline V gene sequence: CDR1 LGHNA, CDR2 YNFKEQ. CDR3 length: 17 residues.

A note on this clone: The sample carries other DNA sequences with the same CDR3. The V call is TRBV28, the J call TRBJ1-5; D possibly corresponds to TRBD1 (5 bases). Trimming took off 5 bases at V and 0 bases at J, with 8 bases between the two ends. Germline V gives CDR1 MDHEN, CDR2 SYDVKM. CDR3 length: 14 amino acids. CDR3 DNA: TGTGCCAGCAGTAGGGGCAGTAGCAATCAGCCCCAGCATTTT. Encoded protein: CASSRGSSNQPQHF. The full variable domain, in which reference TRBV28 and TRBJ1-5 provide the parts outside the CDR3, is DVKVTQSSRYLVKRTGEKVFLECVQDMDHENMFWYRQDPGLGLRLIYFSYDVKMKEKGDIPEGYSVSREKKERFSLILESASTNQTSMYLCASSRGSSNQPQHFGDGTRLSIL.

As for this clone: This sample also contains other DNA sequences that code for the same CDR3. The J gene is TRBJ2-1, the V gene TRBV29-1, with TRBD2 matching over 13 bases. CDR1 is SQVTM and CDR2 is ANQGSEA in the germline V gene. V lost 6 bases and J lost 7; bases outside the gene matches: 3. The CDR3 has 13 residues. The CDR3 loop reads CSVRTSGGNEQFF. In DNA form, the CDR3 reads TGCAGCGTCCGGACTAGCGGGGGAAATGAGCAGTTCTTC.

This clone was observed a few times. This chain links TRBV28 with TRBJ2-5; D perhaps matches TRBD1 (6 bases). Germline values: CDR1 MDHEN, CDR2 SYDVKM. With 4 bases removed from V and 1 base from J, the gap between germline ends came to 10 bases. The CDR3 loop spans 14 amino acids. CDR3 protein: CASSSATGQETQYF. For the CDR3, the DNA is TGTGCCAGCAGTTCTGCGACAGGCCAAGAGACCCAGTACTTC.

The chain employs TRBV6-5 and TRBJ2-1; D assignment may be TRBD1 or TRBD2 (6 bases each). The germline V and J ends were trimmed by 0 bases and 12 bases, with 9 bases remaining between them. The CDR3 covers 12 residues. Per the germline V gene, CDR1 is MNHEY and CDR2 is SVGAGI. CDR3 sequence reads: CASSYSGGPQFF. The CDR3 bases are TGTGCCAGCAGTTACTCAGGGGGGCCGCAGTTCTTC.

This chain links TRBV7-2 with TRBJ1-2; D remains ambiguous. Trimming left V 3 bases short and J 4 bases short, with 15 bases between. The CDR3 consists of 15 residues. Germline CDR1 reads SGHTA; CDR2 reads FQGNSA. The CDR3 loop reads CASSFSRGTLYGYTF. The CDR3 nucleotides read TGTGCCAGCAGCTTCTCACGGGGTACCCTCTATGGCTACACCTTC.

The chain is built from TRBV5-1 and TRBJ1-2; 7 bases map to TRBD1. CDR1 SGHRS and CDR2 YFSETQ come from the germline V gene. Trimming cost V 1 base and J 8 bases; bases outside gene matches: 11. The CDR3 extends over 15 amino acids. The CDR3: CASSLTGTEVGGYTF. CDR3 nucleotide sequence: TGCGCCAGCAGCTTGACCGGGACAGAGGTCGGAGGCTACACCTTC.

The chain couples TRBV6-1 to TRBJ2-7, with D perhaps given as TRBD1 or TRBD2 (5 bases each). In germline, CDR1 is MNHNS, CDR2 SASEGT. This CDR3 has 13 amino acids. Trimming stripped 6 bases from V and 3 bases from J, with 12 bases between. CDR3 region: CASSWGPRYEQYF. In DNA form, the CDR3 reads TGTGCCAGCAGCTGGGGACCGCGCTACGAGCAGTACTTC.

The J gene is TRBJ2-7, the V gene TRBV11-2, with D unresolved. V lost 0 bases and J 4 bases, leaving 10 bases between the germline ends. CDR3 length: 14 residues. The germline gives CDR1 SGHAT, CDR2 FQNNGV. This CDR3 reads CASSLDQGRYEQYF. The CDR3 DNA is TGTGCCAGCAGCTTAGATCAAGGTCGATACGAGCAGTACTTC.

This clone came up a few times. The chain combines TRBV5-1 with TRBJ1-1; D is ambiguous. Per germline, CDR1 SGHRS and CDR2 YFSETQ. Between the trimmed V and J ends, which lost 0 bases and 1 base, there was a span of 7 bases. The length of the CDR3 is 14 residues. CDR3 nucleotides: TGCGCCAGCAGCTTGGACCCAGGGAACACTGAAGCTTTCTTT. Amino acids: CASSLDPGNTEAFF.